This is a list of T cell receptor beta chains from one sample in a study of T cell responses to AZD1222 COVID-19 vaccine. The data were produced by immunoSEQ multiplex PCR, yet TCRdb's version contains in-frame clones alone and is incomplete. This sample has 70,000 to 90,000 clones, with roughly nine tenths found just once. The input for sequencing was peripheral blood, taken on day 0 of AZD1222 vaccination. These receptors were collected from an adult in good health. CDR3s include the opening cysteine and the closing phenylalanine or tryptophan. Fields, in order: J gene, clone size, V gene, D gene, CDR3 DNA, CDR3 protein. D genes are given only for firm matches. Only part of the rows carry a size: once, few, many, or a class if the clone is expanded.

j_call: TRBJ1-6
clone_size: once
v_call: TRBV15
d_call: -
cdr3_nt: TGTGCCACCAGCGTTCGCCCCGGGATAGGGAGGAATTCACCCCTCCACTTT
cdr3_aa: CATSVRPGIGRNSPLHF

j_call: TRBJ1-5
clone_size: -
v_call: TRBV27
d_call: -
cdr3_nt: TGTGCCAGCGGATTACAGGGTGGAAACCAGCCCCAGCATTTT
cdr3_aa: CASGLQGGNQPQHF

j_call: TRBJ1-1
clone_size: -
v_call: TRBV29-1
d_call: -
cdr3_nt: TGCAGCGTTGAATCGACACAACGTGATACTGAAGCTTTCTTT
cdr3_aa: CSVESTQRDTEAFF

j_call: TRBJ2-7
clone_size: -
v_call: TRBV9
d_call: TRBD1
cdr3_nt: TGTGCCAGCAGCGTAGGAAGGGGGACAGGGTACGAGCAGTACTTC
cdr3_aa: CASSVGRGTGYEQYF

j_call: TRBJ2-7
clone_size: -
v_call: TRBV7-9
d_call: -
cdr3_nt: TGTGCCAGCAGCGCCGGGACGGGGTCCTTCTACGAGCAGTACTTC
cdr3_aa: CASSAGTGSFYEQYF

j_call: TRBJ2-2
clone_size: once
v_call: TRBV3-1/TRBV3-2
d_call: -
cdr3_nt: TGTGCCAGCAGCCAGTACCTAGAGCTGTTTTTT
cdr3_aa: CASSQYLELFF

j_call: TRBJ2-3
clone_size: -
v_call: TRBV5-1
d_call: TRBD1
cdr3_nt: TGCGCCAGCAGCCGTTCGGGACAGGGTACGACAGATACGCAGTATTTT
cdr3_aa: CASSRSGQGTTDTQYF

j_call: TRBJ2-3
clone_size: -
v_call: TRBV6-2/TRBV6-3
d_call: TRBD2
cdr3_nt: TGTGCCAGCAGTTATTACGGACTAGCGGTGGCTAGCACAGATACGCAGTATTTT
cdr3_aa: CASSYYGLAVASTDTQYF

j_call: TRBJ1-2
clone_size: -
v_call: TRBV5-8
d_call: -
cdr3_nt: TGTGCCAGCAGCAGGGCTAACTATGGCTACACCTTC
cdr3_aa: CASSRANYGYTF

j_call: TRBJ1-4
clone_size: few
v_call: TRBV19
d_call: TRBD1
cdr3_nt: TGTGCCAGTGTATCGGTATGGACAGGGGATGAAAAACTGTTTTTT
cdr3_aa: CASVSVWTGDEKLFF

j_call: TRBJ2-7
clone_size: -
v_call: TRBV6-5
d_call: -
cdr3_nt: TGTGCCAGCAGTTACTCGCGGGCGACCGGGACCTACGAGCAGTACTTC
cdr3_aa: CASSYSRATGTYEQYF

j_call: TRBJ1-2
clone_size: -
v_call: TRBV7-2
d_call: TRBD1
cdr3_nt: TGTGCCAGCAGCTTACAAGGACAGGGAGACTATGGCTACACCTTC
cdr3_aa: CASSLQGQGDYGYTF

j_call: TRBJ1-2
clone_size: -
v_call: TRBV28
d_call: -
cdr3_nt: TGTGCCAGCAGTGCCCCGGTGGGGGACATTTATGGCTACACCTTC
cdr3_aa: CASSAPVGDIYGYTF

j_call: TRBJ2-7
clone_size: -
v_call: TRBV5-8
d_call: -
cdr3_nt: TGTGCCAGCAGCAACCTGGGCGCTGATTTTTACGAGCAGTACTTC
cdr3_aa: CASSNLGADFYEQYF

j_call: TRBJ1-2
clone_size: -
v_call: TRBV10-3
d_call: -
cdr3_nt: TGTGCCATCAGTGAGTCGGGGACCTCCTATGGCTACACCTTC
cdr3_aa: CAISESGTSYGYTF

j_call: TRBJ2-5
clone_size: -
v_call: TRBV5-1
d_call: -
cdr3_nt: TGCGCCAGCAGCTTGGGCACAGCCCAAGAGACCCAGTACTTC
cdr3_aa: CASSLGTAQETQYF

j_call: TRBJ1-1
clone_size: few
v_call: TRBV3-1/TRBV3-2
d_call: -
cdr3_nt: TGTGCCAGCAGAAACCTGTTGAACACTGAAGCTTTCTTT
cdr3_aa: CASRNLLNTEAFF

j_call: TRBJ2-6
clone_size: -
v_call: TRBV6-1
d_call: -
cdr3_nt: TGTGCCAGCAGTGACGCCCACTCTGGGGCCAACGTCCTGACTTTC
cdr3_aa: CASSDAHSGANVLTF

j_call: TRBJ1-1
clone_size: -
v_call: TRBV5-4
d_call: TRBD1
cdr3_nt: TGTGCCAGCAGCTTAGGGGCGGGACAGGGGAACACTGAAGCTTTCTTT
cdr3_aa: CASSLGAGQGNTEAFF

j_call: TRBJ2-2
clone_size: -
v_call: TRBV7-2
d_call: TRBD2
cdr3_nt: TGTGCCAGCAGCTCCCCCAGCGGGGGGGTCACCGGGGAGCTGTTTTTT
cdr3_aa: CASSSPSGGVTGELFF

j_call: TRBJ1-2
clone_size: -
v_call: TRBV25-1
d_call: -
cdr3_nt: TGTGCCAGCAGTGAAGCCGGCAACTATGGCTACACCTTC
cdr3_aa: CASSEAGNYGYTF

j_call: TRBJ1-1
clone_size: few
v_call: TRBV6-2/TRBV6-3
d_call: -
cdr3_nt: TGTGCCAGCAGTACGACTCGCAGGGTCGGCACTGAAGCTTTCTTT
cdr3_aa: CASSTTRRVGTEAFF